The rows below give T cell receptor beta chains drawn from one sample of a study of OX40 agonist ivuxolimab in advanced cancers. Clones were read by immunoSEQ multiplex PCR, and TCRdb kept only the in-frame ones, dropping some. This table has around 78,000 clones, more than 65% appearing once. Material: CD4+ or CD8+ T cells sorted from blood, obtained in a trial of the OX40 agonist ivuxolimab. Every receptor here comes from an adult with an advanced solid tumor such as melanoma, head and neck, liver or kidney cancer. CDR3s leave out the opening cysteine and the closing phenylalanine or tryptophan. The order of the fields is V gene, J gene, CDR3 length, CDR3 protein.

V: TRBV5-1; J: TRBJ2-7; length: 13; CDR3: ASSLGTVGDYEQY
V: TRBV29-1; J: TRBJ1-1; length: 10; CDR3: SVGEKNTEAF
V: TRBV30; J: TRBJ2-2; length: 13; CDR3: AWRRNMGNTGELF
V: TRBV12-5; J: TRBJ1-2; length: 12; CDR3: ASGVTAGFGGYT
V: TRBV6-1; J: TRBJ2-5; length: 13; CDR3: ASSLRIQRQETQY
V: TRBV7-2; J: TRBJ1-6; length: 14; CDR3: ASSPMSGAYNSPLH
V: TRBV4-3; J: TRBJ2-1; length: 16; CDR3: ASSLFTGTSGRYNEQF
V: TRBV19; J: TRBJ1-2; length: 14; CDR3: ASSRSTGQGAYGYT
V: TRBV7-9; J: TRBJ1-5; length: 11; CDR3: ASSLSGDQPQH
V: TRBV5-4; J: TRBJ2-7; length: 11; CDR3: ASSPGRGLEQY
V: TRBV15; J: TRBJ1-1; length: 11; CDR3: ATSRGGNAEAF
V: TRBV11-2; J: TRBJ2-4; length: 12; CDR3: ASSADIAKNIQY
V: TRBV7-2; J: .; length: 10; CDR3: ASSLGRYEQY
V: TRBV9; J: TRBJ1-1; length: 12; CDR3: ASSLAGQNTEAF
V: TRBV19; J: TRBJ2-1; length: 14; CDR3: ASQKTGTSGYNEQF
V: TRBV5-1; J: TRBJ2-5; length: 12; CDR3: ASTPPGLGETQY
V: TRBV5-1; J: TRBJ1-2; length: 12; CDR3: ASSSGQGTYGYT
V: TRBV9; J: TRBJ2-1; length: 11; CDR3: ASSMTTYNEQF
V: TRBV25-1; J: TRBJ1-2; length: 14; CDR3: ASSDLSTGSVYGYT
V: TRBV2; J: TRBJ1-2; length: 13; CDR3: ASSEGLGFYYGYT
V: TRBV6-1; J: TRBJ2-5; length: 13; CDR3: ASSRGLGWQETQY
V: TRBV6-5; J: TRBJ2-2; length: 10; CDR3: ASSDDRRKLF
V: TRBV30; J: TRBJ1-2; length: 11; CDR3: AWRIGQLYGYT
V: TRBV6-1; J: TRBJ2-3; length: 13; CDR3: ASSIGQGAADTQY
V: TRBV10-3; J: TRBJ2-1; length: 15; CDR3: AISESLRGTLYNEQF
V: TRBV7-9; J: TRBJ1-2; length: 12; CDR3: ASSFRGQGVGYT
V: TRBV18; J: TRBJ2-7; length: 13; CDR3: ASSPPGQPTYEQY
V: TRBV7-2; J: TRBJ1-1; length: 11; CDR3: ASSSHMNTEAF
V: TRBV18; J: TRBJ1-5; length: 11; CDR3: ASSTTSNQPQH
V: TRBV2; J: TRBJ1-4; length: 12; CDR3: ASTDRATNEKLF
V: TRBV9; J: TRBJ1-2; length: 16; CDR3: ASSVAEGDVTGSQGYT
V: TRBV18; J: TRBJ2-2; length: 12; CDR3: ASSPVLNTGELF
V: TRBV4-1; J: TRBJ2-7; length: 14; CDR3: ASSQGVGDSSYEQY
V: TRBV7-9; J: TRBJ2-1; length: 12; CDR3: ASSLAELYNEQF
V: TRBV6-5; J: TRBJ2-7; length: 12; CDR3: ASSLLGTGNEQY
V: TRBV5-5; J: TRBJ2-1; length: 12; CDR3: ASSLDGIGNEQF
V: TRBV5-1; J: TRBJ1-2; length: 13; CDR3: ASSLAPSYNYGYT
V: TRBV5-6; J: TRBJ1-1; length: 13; CDR3: ASSSDTEMNTEAF
V: TRBV6-6; J: TRBJ2-3; length: 11; CDR3: ASRVTDTDTQY
V: TRBV7-9; J: TRBJ2-5; length: 13; CDR3: ASSLGGLNQETQY
V: TRBV18; J: TRBJ2-3; length: 17; CDR3: ASSPPPAEVQGAWDTQY
V: TRBV6-5; J: TRBJ1-1; length: 13; CDR3: ASSYTATGATEAF
V: TRBV28; J: TRBJ2-7; length: 12; CDR3: ASSLAGGTIKQY
V: TRBV5-1; J: TRBJ1-1; length: 14; CDR3: ASSWTGSYMNTEAF
V: TRBV9; J: TRBJ1-1; length: 13; CDR3: ASSVGSGLNTEAF
V: TRBV5-1; J: TRBJ1-5; length: 12; CDR3: ASSPGSGNQPQH
V: TRBV5-4; J: TRBJ1-1; length: 9; CDR3: ASISNTEAF
V: TRBV19; J: TRBJ2-1; length: 13; CDR3: ASTKNLAGYNEQF
V: TRBV7-9; J: TRBJ2-2; length: 14; CDR3: ASSFTGTGYTGELF
V: TRBV5-1; J: TRBJ2-7; length: 12; CDR3: ASSLTGSSYEQY
V: TRBV27; J: TRBJ1-1; length: 11; CDR3: ASSLSSRTEAF
V: TRBV20-1; J: TRBJ2-7; length: 9; CDR3: SARTSYEQY
V: TRBV10-3; J: TRBJ2-1; length: 14; CDR3: AITRGLAGGEGEQF
V: TRBV28; J: TRBJ1-1; length: 12; CDR3: ASSFGGANTEAF
V: TRBV5-4; J: TRBJ2-1; length: 14; CDR3: ASSLAGQGAYNEQF
V: TRBV5-1; J: TRBJ2-1; length: 13; CDR3: ASSLAGEGGNEQF
V: TRBV5-4; J: TRBJ1-1; length: 11; CDR3: ASSLKAGTEAF
V: TRBV27; J: TRBJ1-2; length: 12; CDR3: ASSLGGRNYGYT